This TCR beta chain derives from a study of regulatory T cells in long-lasting Graves disease. Findings and limits, study-wide: Persistent Graves' patients possessed reduced TCR diversity relative to recently diagnosed ones.

The V segment lost 7 bases and the J segment 0 bases; nucleotides outside the gene matches: 5. CDR3 length: 14 amino acids. Germline V lookup: CDR1 MNHNS, CDR2 SASEGT. Points on this clonotype: Its specificity is not known.

Researchers made TCR beta libraries by using iRepertoire HTBI primers and running Arm-PCR on CDR3 regions. TCRdb ran MiXCR on the multiplex PCR reads and lists one entry per CDR3 protein. The data hold about 530,000 distinct CDR3 sequences, with around 15% observed a single time. The time point was: newly diagnosed GD, antithyroid drugs for less than 3 months. Following extraction of RNA from PBMCs, that RNA was used to make the TCR library. Another study also made use of these data, one on T cells in Graves' hyperthyroidism and ophthalmopathy.

V gene TRBV6-1 combines with J gene TRBJ1-2; 7 bases are a match to TRBD1. The receptor was isolated from a woman aged 35-65 years with Graves disease. Specimen: peripheral blood mononuclear cells (PBMCs), collected at new diagnosis, from a patient treated with antithyroid drugs. CDR3 protein: CASKGDSTNYGYTF. In DNA, the CDR3 is TGTGCCAGCAAGGGGGACAGTACTAACTATGGCTACACCTTC.